These T cell receptor beta chains were read from a single sample in a study of T cell repertoires in cytomegalovirus infection. No antigen is known for these receptors. MiXCR was run by TCRdb on the reads, yielding one entry per CDR3 protein. The sample yields 160,000 or so distinct CDR3 sequences, about a fifth seen once. Sequencing was performed on CD8+ T cells from cultured PBMCs, taken from culture after CMV antigen stimulation. The receptors shown here come from a human donor in good health (CMV status not recorded). Some clones in this sample may be carry-over from other donors' samples. The CDR3 runs from the conserved cysteine through the conserved F or W. A D gene is named only where the DNA matches it firmly. Size tells how often a clone was seen (once, few, many) or the class of an expanded clone, and some rows leave it out.

j_call: TRBJ2-7
v_call: TRBV7-2
clone_size: -
d_call: -
cdr3_aa: CASSLNRGSSYEQYF
cdr3_nt: TGTGCCAGCAGCTTAAACCGGGGGAGCTCCTACGAGCAGTACTTC

j_call: TRBJ2-3
v_call: TRBV7-6
clone_size: -
d_call: TRBD1
cdr3_aa: CASSLHRTGGGYTQYF
cdr3_nt: TGTGCCAGCAGCCTCCATCGGACAGGGGGCGGGTATACGCAGTATTTT

j_call: TRBJ2-5
v_call: TRBV7-6
clone_size: few
d_call: TRBD1
cdr3_aa: CASSAYTGGFMQETQYF
cdr3_nt: TGTGCCAGCAGCGCATACACAGGGGGTTTTATGCAAGAGACCCAGTACTTC

j_call: TRBJ1-3
v_call: TRBV6-6
clone_size: few
d_call: -
cdr3_aa: CASTDARVVSGNTIYF
cdr3_nt: TGTGCCAGCACCGATGCCCGAGTCGTCTCTGGAAACACCATATATTTT

j_call: TRBJ2-7
v_call: TRBV7-2
clone_size: few
d_call: -
cdr3_aa: CASSVYPQGLDEQYF
cdr3_nt: TGTGCCAGCAGCGTCTATCCCCAAGGCCTCGACGAGCAGTACTTC

j_call: TRBJ1-5
v_call: TRBV6-1
clone_size: few
d_call: -
cdr3_aa: CASSEGIVSNQPQHF
cdr3_nt: TGTGCCAGCAGTGAAGGGATTGTTAGCAATCAGCCCCAGCATTTT

j_call: TRBJ1-5
v_call: TRBV4-1
clone_size: few
d_call: -
cdr3_aa: CASSQEGRSLSNQPQHF
cdr3_nt: TGCGCCAGCAGCCAAGAAGGAAGGTCTCTTAGCAATCAGCCCCAGCATTTT

j_call: TRBJ2-1
v_call: TRBV20-1
clone_size: -
d_call: -
cdr3_aa: CSARDRVSYNEQFF
cdr3_nt: TGCAGTGCTAGAGACAGGGTCTCCTACAATGAGCAGTTCTTC

j_call: TRBJ2-7
v_call: TRBV7-9
clone_size: few
d_call: TRBD1
cdr3_aa: CASSRPGTGDLGEQYF
cdr3_nt: TGTGCCAGCAGCAGACCGGGGACAGGGGACCTCGGCGAGCAGTACTTC

j_call: TRBJ1-2
v_call: TRBV15
clone_size: -
d_call: -
cdr3_aa: CATSRDRVGNYGYTF
cdr3_nt: TGTGCCACCAGCAGAGATCGAGTGGGTAACTATGGCTACACCTTC

j_call: TRBJ1-2
v_call: TRBV7-9
clone_size: few
d_call: -
cdr3_aa: CASSLWGDYGYTF
cdr3_nt: TGTGCCAGCAGCTTATGGGGGGACTATGGCTACACCTTC

j_call: TRBJ2-1
v_call: TRBV6-6
clone_size: -
d_call: -
cdr3_aa: CASRHLLERRTYNEQFF
cdr3_nt: TGTGCCAGCAGGCATCTTCTCGAGCGGCGGACCTACAATGAGCAGTTCTTC

j_call: TRBJ1-1
v_call: TRBV14
clone_size: -
d_call: -
cdr3_aa: CASSQFSTNTEAFF
cdr3_nt: TGTGCCAGCAGCCAATTTAGTACGAACACTGAAGCTTTCTTT

j_call: TRBJ1-1
v_call: TRBV4-1
clone_size: -
d_call: -
cdr3_aa: CASSQASDRDTEAFF
cdr3_nt: TGCGCCAGCAGCCAGGCCTCCGACCGCGACACTGAAGCTTTCTTT

j_call: TRBJ2-7
v_call: TRBV29-1
clone_size: few
d_call: -
cdr3_aa: CSVGEGLSYEQYF
cdr3_nt: TGCAGCGTTGGAGAGGGTCTCTCCTACGAGCAGTACTTC

j_call: TRBJ1-5
v_call: TRBV6-2/TRBV6-3
clone_size: few
d_call: TRBD1
cdr3_aa: CASSYSIGGQISNQPQHF
cdr3_nt: TGTGCCAGCAGTTACTCGATTGGGGGACAGATTAGCAATCAGCCCCAGCATTTT

j_call: TRBJ2-1
v_call: TRBV7-2
clone_size: -
d_call: -
cdr3_aa: CASSLRGGINNEQFF
cdr3_nt: TGTGCCAGCAGCTTAAGGGGGGGCATTAACAATGAGCAGTTCTTC

j_call: TRBJ1-6
v_call: TRBV5-6
clone_size: -
d_call: -
cdr3_aa: CASSFLPNSGSPLHF
cdr3_nt: TGTGCCAGCAGCTTTCTGCCGAACTCAGGATCACCCCTCCACTTT

j_call: TRBJ1-5
v_call: TRBV6-1
clone_size: -
d_call: -
cdr3_aa: CASSDPSDGRRGPPQHF
cdr3_nt: TGTGCCAGCAGTGACCCGTCGGATGGCCGGAGAGGTCCGCCCCAGCATTTT

j_call: TRBJ1-6
v_call: TRBV4-1
clone_size: -
d_call: -
cdr3_aa: CASSQENPSSYNSPLHF
cdr3_nt: TGCGCCAGCAGCCAAGAGAACCCGAGCTCCTATAATTCACCCCTCCACTTT

j_call: TRBJ1-1
v_call: TRBV7-6
clone_size: few
d_call: -
cdr3_aa: CASSWAAGYRAATEAFF
cdr3_nt: TGTGCCAGCAGCTGGGCCGCGGGGTACAGGGCGGCCACTGAAGCTTTCTTT

j_call: TRBJ1-4
v_call: TRBV4-1
clone_size: few
d_call: TRBD1
cdr3_aa: CASSQPPGQGDEKLFF
cdr3_nt: TGCGCCAGCAGCCAACCCCCGGGACAGGGGGATGAAAAACTGTTTTTT

j_call: TRBJ1-2
v_call: TRBV19
clone_size: -
d_call: -
cdr3_aa: CTSSINGNYGYTF
cdr3_nt: TGTACCAGTAGTATAAATGGGAACTATGGCTACACCTTC

j_call: TRBJ1-3
v_call: TRBV7-2
clone_size: few
d_call: -
cdr3_aa: CASSLSRVDTIYF
cdr3_nt: TGTGCCAGCAGCTTAAGCAGGGTAGACACCATATATTTT

j_call: TRBJ2-7
v_call: TRBV7-6
clone_size: few
d_call: -
cdr3_aa: CASSSSPKDPPSYEQYF
cdr3_nt: TGTGCCAGCAGCTCCTCCCCCAAGGACCCGCCATCGTACGAGCAGTACTTC

j_call: TRBJ1-1
v_call: TRBV12-3/TRBV12-4
clone_size: few
d_call: -
cdr3_aa: CASSPGPYTEAFF
cdr3_nt: TGTGCCAGCAGTCCCGGGCCATACACTGAAGCTTTCTTT

j_call: TRBJ2-1
v_call: TRBV11-2
clone_size: few
d_call: TRBD2
cdr3_aa: CASSRGLAGWNEQFF
cdr3_nt: TGTGCCAGCAGCCGGGGACTAGCAGGTTGGAATGAGCAGTTCTTC

j_call: TRBJ2-5
v_call: TRBV20-1
clone_size: -
d_call: TRBD1
cdr3_aa: CSASEDRGPETQYF
cdr3_nt: TGCAGTGCTAGCGAGGACAGGGGGCCAGAGACCCAGTACTTC

j_call: TRBJ2-6
v_call: TRBV12-3/TRBV12-4
clone_size: -
d_call: TRBD1
cdr3_aa: CASSWVAGGFAGANVLTF
cdr3_nt: TGTGCCAGCAGTTGGGTCGCAGGGGGTTTTGCTGGGGCCAACGTCCTGACTTTC

j_call: TRBJ1-5
v_call: TRBV6-1
clone_size: -
d_call: -
cdr3_aa: CASSALDSNQPQHF
cdr3_nt: TGTGCCAGCAGTGCTTTGGACAGCAATCAGCCCCAGCATTTT

j_call: TRBJ2-2
v_call: TRBV27
clone_size: -
d_call: -
cdr3_aa: CASSEPGRMNTGELFF
cdr3_nt: TGTGCCAGCAGTGAACCCGGGAGAATGAACACCGGGGAGCTGTTTTTT

j_call: TRBJ1-2
v_call: TRBV27
clone_size: -
d_call: TRBD1
cdr3_aa: CASSPRPGQGGGGYTF
cdr3_nt: TGTGCCAGCAGTCCCCGACCGGGACAGGGTGGCGGTGGCTACACCTTC

j_call: TRBJ1-4
v_call: TRBV6-5
clone_size: few
d_call: -
cdr3_aa: CASSSFPGEKLFF
cdr3_nt: TGTGCCAGCAGTTCCTTCCCGGGGGAAAAACTGTTTTTT

j_call: TRBJ1-1
v_call: TRBV7-8
clone_size: once
d_call: -
cdr3_aa: CASSLASMNTEAFF
cdr3_nt: TGTGCCAGCAGCTTAGCCAGTATGAACACTGAAGCTTTCTTT

j_call: TRBJ1-3
v_call: TRBV6-1
clone_size: many
d_call: -
cdr3_aa: CASSDRYSGNTIYF
cdr3_nt: TGTGCCAGCAGCGACCGTTACTCTGGAAACACCATATATTTT

j_call: TRBJ2-7
v_call: TRBV12-3/TRBV12-4
clone_size: many
d_call: -
cdr3_aa: CASSLGPSSYEQYF
cdr3_nt: TGTGCCAGCAGTTTGGGGCCGAGCTCCTACGAGCAGTACTTC

j_call: TRBJ1-2
v_call: TRBV7-2
clone_size: many
d_call: TRBD1
cdr3_aa: CASSAPRGGESNYGYTF
cdr3_nt: TGTGCCAGCAGCGCCCCCAGAGGGGGCGAGAGTAACTATGGCTACACCTTC

j_call: TRBJ2-4
v_call: TRBV7-9
clone_size: many
d_call: -
cdr3_aa: CASSYSDKNIQYF
cdr3_nt: TGTGCCAGCAGCTACAGTGACAAAAACATTCAGTACTTC

j_call: TRBJ2-1
v_call: TRBV6-2/TRBV6-3
clone_size: -
d_call: -
cdr3_aa: CASSYLTRTRSHEQFF
cdr3_nt: TGTGCCAGCAGTTACCTAACTCGTACTAGGAGCCATGAGCAGTTCTTC

j_call: TRBJ1-4
v_call: TRBV7-9
clone_size: few
d_call: TRBD1
cdr3_aa: CASSLGQGIEKLFF
cdr3_nt: TGTGCCAGCAGCTTGGGACAGGGGATTGAAAAACTGTTTTTT

j_call: TRBJ2-3
v_call: TRBV7-2
clone_size: -
d_call: TRBD2
cdr3_aa: CASSLLLAGTDTQYF
cdr3_nt: TGTGCCAGCAGCTTACTACTAGCGGGCACAGATACGCAGTATTTT